Sequencing of this T cell receptor (beta chain) was carried out in a study of cytomegalovirus exposure and HLA in healthy donors. Study-wide findings and caveats: Altogether, 150 or so TCR beta chains were recorded as cytomegalovirus-associated.

About this clone: Its target is not known.

PCR amplification relied on 60 Vbeta primers (plus 13 Jbeta primers). Clones were read by immunoSEQ multiplex PCR, and TCRdb kept only the in-frame ones, dropping some. Its listing shows about 70,000 clones. Germline CDR1 is SGHRS and CDR2 is YFSETQ. V was shortened by 4 bases and J by 6 bases, with 14 bases between the two germline ends. This CDR3 is built from 14 residues. The chain links TRBV5-1 to TRBJ2-1; D is perhaps TRBD2 (6 bases). This clonotype was sampled from a female donor in good health and CMV-seropositive. The sample taken for sequencing was PBMCs. The CDR3: CASSGGLSSNEQFF. In DNA, the CDR3 is TGCGCCAGCAGCGGAGGACTATCCAGCAATGAGCAGTTCTTC. Full variable domain (missing parts from reference TRBV5-1 and TRBJ2-1): KAGVTQTPRYLIKTRGQQVTLSCSPISGHRSVSWYQQTPGQGLQFLFEYFSETQRNKGNFPGRFSGRQFSNSRSEMNVSTLELGDSALYLCASSGGLSSNEQFFGPGTRLTVL.